These 14 T cell receptor beta chains were sequenced from one sample in a study of neurological immune-mediated disorders. In TCRdb, the 5' RACE reads were re-called with MiXCR into one record per CDR3 protein. The sample records 60,000 to 90,000 distinct CDR3 sequences, around 9.6% being singletons. Time point here: longitudinal time-point 1 (baseline). Material for sequencing was PBMCs. The origin of the receptors is a man aged 30 to 39 in good health.

This clonotype came up many times. The chain is built from TRBV9 and TRBJ2-5, with 12 bases fitting TRBD2. J lost 0 bases, V lost 3 bases, and 3 bases had no gene match. Germline V gene lookup returns CDR1 SGDLS and CDR2 YYNGEE. This CDR3 region has 16 residues. The CDR3 loop reads CASSAGTSGYQETQYF. The CDR3 DNA follows: TGTGCCAGCAGCGCCGGGACTAGCGGGTACCAAGAGACCCAGTACTTC.

This clonotype was found many times. The chain is built from TRBV20-1 and TRBJ1-5; D might be TRBD1 (6 bases). Trimming left V 6 bases short and J 7 bases short, with 22 bases between. CDR3 length: 15 residues. Germline-derived CDR1 and CDR2 are DFQATT and SNEGSKA (reference sequence). The CDR3 spells CSAKNPQGTWQPQHF. The CDR3 coding sequence is TGCAGTGCCAAAAATCCACAGGGTACTTGGCAGCCCCAGCATTTT.

Ten or more counts support this clonotype. This chain joins TRBV28 and TRBJ1-5; D not certain. CDR1 is MDHEN and CDR2 is SYDVKM in the germline V gene. The V end was cut by 0 bases, the J end by 6 bases, with 12 bases between. This CDR3 is 15 amino acids long. The CDR3 sequence is CASSLWARGGQPQHF. CDR3 DNA: TGTGCCAGCAGTTTATGGGCCCGAGGAGGTCAGCCCCAGCATTTT.

At least ten counts were recorded for this clonotype. This chain links TRBV7-8 with TRBJ2-7; 11 bases agree with TRBD2. V lost 4 bases to trimming and J lost 3 bases; unmatched junction nucleotides: 8. The CDR3 totals 16 residues. Germline V CDR1 and CDR2: SGHVS, FQNEAQ. CDR3 sequence: CASSSGTGTSGYEQYF. In nucleotides, the CDR3 is TGTGCCAGCAGCTCAGGAACCGGGACTAGCGGCTACGAGCAGTACTTC. The whole variable domain, filled in from reference TRBV7-8 and TRBJ2-7, reads GAGVSQSPRYKVAKRGQDVALRCDPISGHVSLFWYQQALGQGPEFLTYFQNEAQLDKSGLPSDRFFAERPEGSVSTLKIQRTQQEDSAVYLCASSSGTGTSGYEQYFGPGTRLTVT.

The chain carries TRBV28 and TRBJ2-7; 9 bases align to TRBD1. Losses at the gene ends were 6 bases for V and 3 bases for J; bases not matched to a gene: 3. CDR1 is MDHEN, CDR2 SYDVKM, per germline. The CDR3 extends over 13 amino acids. The CDR3 protein is CASRGQGLYEQYF. In DNA, the CDR3 is TGTGCCAGCAGGGGACAGGGTCTCTACGAGCAGTACTTC.

The chain joins TRBV7-2 to TRBJ2-1; 10 nucleotides agree with TRBD1. Germline CDR1 reads SGHTA; CDR2 reads FQGNSA. The CDR3 spans 13 residues. With 8 bases clipped from V and 8 bases from J, the junction kept 6 bases outside the gene matches. DNA for the CDR3: TGTGCCAGCCCGGACAGGGGGGCGGATGAGCAGTTCTTC. Translating it yields CASPDRGADEQFF.

The sample holds many counts of this clonotype. The chain joins TRBV12-3 or TRBV12-4 to TRBJ2-7; 10 nucleotides match TRBD2. Germline trimming cut 7 bases from V and 0 bases from J; bases unmatched to any gene: 18. The CDR3 extends over 19 amino acids. CDR3 loop: CASKQGLRGSSGSSYEQYF. The CDR3 DNA is TGTGCCAGCAAACAGGGGCTTCGAGGCTCTAGCGGGAGCTCCTACGAGCAGTACTTC.

This clonotype was counted ten times or more. V gene TRBV5-1 combines with J gene TRBJ2-3, with D uncertain. The CDR3 runs to 13 residues. Germline V lookup: CDR1 SGHRS, CDR2 YFSETQ. V lost 5 bases and J lost 0, with 7 bases in between. CDR3 in DNA: TGCGCCAGCAGTTGGACCAGCACAGATACGCAGTATTTT. Its translation: CASSWTSTDTQYF. Full variable domain (missing parts from reference TRBV5-1 and TRBJ2-3): KAGVTQTPRYLIKTRGQQVTLSCSPISGHRSVSWYQQTPGQGLQFLFEYFSETQRNKGNFPGRFSGRQFSNSRSEMNVSTLELGDSALYLCASSWTSTDTQYFGPGTRLTVL.

Many counts were recorded for this clonotype. V usage is TRBV2 and J usage is TRBJ2-1; TRBD2 matches at 9 bases. This CDR3 region has 16 residues. Germline CDR1 is SNHLY and CDR2 is FYNNEI. The trim removed 5 bases at V and 4 bases at J, leaving 9 bases unmatched. In DNA, the CDR3 is TGTGCCAGCAGTTTCCCTAGCGGGACCTTATACAATGAGCAGTTCTTC. Translating it yields CASSFPSGTLYNEQFF. Together with reference TRBV2 and TRBJ2-1, the CDR3 gives the full variable domain: EPEVTQTPSHQVTQMGQEVILRCVPISNHLYFYWYRQILGQKVEFLVSFYNNEISEKSEIFDDQFSVERPDGSNFTLKIRSTKLEDSAMYFCASSFPSGTLYNEQFFGPGTRLTVL.

This clonotype has ten or more counts. The V gene is TRBV29-1, the J gene TRBJ2-2, with D hard to call. V lost 2 bases and J lost 7, with 11 bases in between. The CDR3 has 13 residues. Germline V gene data show CDR1 as SQVTM and CDR2 as ANQGSEA. CDR3 sequence (DNA): TGCAGCGTTGAAATCCCTCTTTTCGGGGAGCTGTTTTTT. Amino acids: CSVEIPLFGELFF.

This clonotype was observed many times. J is TRBJ1-5 and V is TRBV10-3, with D possibly TRBD1 on 6 matching bases. Germline CDR1 is ENHRY and CDR2 is SYGVKD. Trimming removed 0 bases at V and 11 bases at J, with 26 bases between. This CDR3 is built from 18 residues. The CDR3 loop reads CAISESHGAQGPDRAQHF. In nucleotides, the CDR3 is TGTGCCATCAGTGAGTCGCATGGGGCACAGGGACCCGATAGGGCCCAGCATTTT.

This clonotype was counted many times. The rearrangement links TRBV28 to TRBJ2-7; maybe TRBD2 (6 bases). V lost 6 bases, J lost 2 bases, and 17 bases lay in between. CDR1 and CDR2 (germline): MDHEN, SYDVKM. CDR3 length: 15 amino acids. The CDR3 nucleotides read TGTGCCAGCAGCTTCTCGGGACTGGTTACCTACGAGCAGTACTTC. As protein: CASSFSGLVTYEQYF.

The table lists this clonotype with many counts. This sequence joins TRBV7-9 and TRBJ2-1; D gene unclear. In germline, CDR1 is SEHNR, CDR2 FQNEAQ (reference sequence). CDR3 length equals 15 residues. Trimming cost V 1 base and J 1 base, with 8 bases left between them. The CDR3 sequence: CASSLGLGSYNEQFF. CDR3 DNA sequence: TGTGCCAGCAGCTTAGGTTTAGGGTCCTACAATGAGCAGTTCTTC.

This clonotype was seen once. The rearrangement joins TRBV19 to TRBJ2-3; D remains unclear. This CDR3 has 15 amino acids. Looked up from germline, CDR1 is LNHDA and CDR2 is SQIVND (reference sequence). The V end lost 8 bases, the J end lost 1 base, and 16 bases lay between the germline ends. CDR3 sequence: CASAPLESGTDTQYF. The CDR3 bases are TGTGCCAGTGCCCCGCTCGAGTCAGGCACAGATACGCAGTATTTT.